This T cell receptor (beta chain) was captured in a study of T-cell reconstitution after alpha-beta-depleted transplantation in children. Unique molecular identifiers were incorporated when the TCRbeta library was constructed. TCRdb ran MiXCR on the PCR reads and lists one entry per CDR3 protein. The sample lists 110,000 or so distinct CDR3 sequences; around 6.4% were seen once. This clonotype was detected ten times or more. Antigen specificity is unknown. The germline V gene has CDR1 MNHEY and CDR2 SMNVEV (reference sequence). CDR3 size: 14 residues. The V end was cut by 1 base, the J end by 4 bases, with 10 bases between. Overall study findings and caveats: Most T-cell counts and diversity one year after the transplant came from T cells that were newly produced.

The sequence was collected from a male patient under 10 years old who had a stem cell transplant for acute lymphoblastic leukemia, so the T cells may come from the graft donor. This specimen was PBMCs, mostly from graft donor cells, taken 360 days after TCRalphabeta/CD19-depleted stem cell transplant. The chain is built from TRBV27 and TRBJ2-5, with a weak D call TRBD2 (6 bases). The CDR3 here is CASSLWASAETQYF. CDR3 bases: TGTGCCAGCAGTTTATGGGCTAGCGCAGAGACCCAGTACTTC.